The source of this TCR beta chain is a study of cytomegalovirus exposure and HLA in healthy donors. It was with 60 Vbeta and 13 Jbeta primers that the PCR ran. Here immunoSEQ multiplex PCR was the method, and the copy in TCRdb shows in-frame clones only, minus some. Here the sample spans under 200,000 clones, 80% being singletons. The germline V and J ends were trimmed by 0 bases and 6 bases, with 7 bases remaining between them. The V gene's germline CDR1 is SGHDT and CDR2 YYEEEE. The length of the CDR3 is 13 residues. This TCR came from a woman between 45 and 65 years old in good health and CMV-seropositive. Sequencing used PBMCs. The V and J genes are TRBV5-6 and TRBJ1-3; unclear D gene. CDR3 region: CASSLAGVNTIYF. In nucleotides, the CDR3 is TGTGCCAGCAGCTTGGCAGGCGTAAACACCATATATTTT.